The 28 T cell receptor beta chains below all came from one sample that was sequenced in a study of T cell repertoires in cytomegalovirus infection. These receptors' antigens are unknown. TCRdb reprocessed the reads with MiXCR, giving one entry per CDR3 protein. The repertoire includes fewer than 1,000,000 distinct CDR3 sequences, more than 25% of them detected once, and over 12% sits in the top ten. Sequencing was performed on cultured CD8+ T cells from PBMCs, taken from culture after CMV antigen stimulation. The origin of the receptors is a human donor in good health (CMV status not recorded). Some clones in this sample may be carry-over from other donors' samples.

The rearrangement joins TRBV9 to TRBJ1-5; 8 bases align to TRBD1. Per the germline V gene, CDR1 is SGDLS and CDR2 is YYNGEE. The CDR3 has 15 residues. V was clipped by 4 bases and J by 7 bases; unmatched bases: 10. CDR3 loop: CASSFRGLEGQPQHF. The CDR3 DNA follows: TGTGCCAGCAGCTTCAGGGGGCTTGAAGGGCAGCCCCAGCATTTT.

This chain uses TRBV20-1 with TRBJ1-4, with TRBD1 identical over 7 bases. This CDR3 spans 15 amino acids. Losses at the gene ends were 0 bases for V and 1 base for J; bases not matched to a gene: 2. Per germline, CDR1 DFQATT and CDR2 SNEGSKA (reference sequence). CDR3 DNA: TGCAGTGCTAGAGATGGGACAGTAACTAATGAAAAACTGTTTTTT. As protein: CSARDGTVTNEKLFF.

The rearrangement joins TRBV27 to TRBJ1-1, with a possible D match to TRBD1 (6 bases). Trimming pared 7 bases from V and 8 bases from J, leaving 17 bases between. CDR1 MNHEY and CDR2 SMNVEV come from the germline V gene (reference sequence). The length of the CDR3 is 13 residues. CDR3 protein: CASTTLGGPEAFF. CDR3 bases: TGTGCCAGCACCACTCTTGGGGGGCCCGAAGCTTTCTTT.

The chain links TRBV27 to TRBJ2-2; a possible D gene is TRBD2 (5 bases). Germline values: CDR1 MNHEY, CDR2 SMNVEV (reference sequence). The CDR3 sequence is 15 residues long. The V end was cut by 4 bases, the J end by 0 bases, with 9 bases between. CDR3 in amino acids: CASSSLRANTGELFF. In DNA, the CDR3 is TGTGCCAGCAGTTCCTTGCGGGCGAACACCGGGGAGCTGTTTTTT.

This clonotype was observed a single time. V is TRBV11-2 and J is TRBJ2-7; 7 positions agree with TRBD2. Germline CDR1 reads SGHAT; CDR2 reads FQNNGV. The CDR3 consists of 13 residues. V lost 6 bases to trimming and J lost 0 bases; unmatched junction nucleotides: 2. CDR3 nucleotides: TGTGCCAGCAGTTGGGACTACTCCTACGAGCAGTACGTC. Its protein product is CASSWDYSYEQYV.

V is TRBV7-6 and J is TRBJ2-6; D is unclear. There are 15 residues in the CDR3. Deletions cut 5 bases from V and 4 bases from J, with 12 bases between. Germline V gene data show CDR1 as SGHVS and CDR2 as FNYEAQ. The CDR3 spells CASSPGTFGANVLTF. The CDR3 DNA reads as TGTGCCAGCAGCCCAGGAACATTCGGGGCCAACGTCCTGACTTTC.

This chain connects TRBV7-6 to TRBJ1-2; D is undetermined. With 6 bases removed from V and 4 bases from J, the gap between germline ends came to 18 bases. Germline CDR1 reads SGHVS; CDR2 reads FNYEAQ. CDR3 size: 15 residues. CDR3 region: CASSPAGPHGYGYTF. CDR3 coding DNA: TGTGCCAGCAGTCCGGCCGGACCCCATGGCTATGGCTACACCTTC.

The chain employs TRBV7-9 and TRBJ1-6; the D is unclear. This CDR3 contains 15 residues. V was shortened by 5 bases and J by 16 bases, with 24 bases between the two germline ends. Germline CDR1 is SEHNR and CDR2 is FQNEAQ (reference sequence). The CDR3 here is CASSPPDTGGIPLHF. In DNA, the CDR3 is TGTGCCAGCAGCCCTCCTGACACCGGCGGGATCCCACTCCACTTT.

The chain has TRBV7-9 and TRBJ1-4; D perhaps matches TRBD1 (5 bases). In germline, CDR1 is SEHNR, CDR2 FQNEAQ (reference sequence). CDR3 length: 13 residues. With 9 bases removed from V and 3 bases from J, the gap between germline ends came to 11 bases. CDR3 DNA sequence: TGTGCCAGTCAGGGCACGGCTAATGAAAAACTGTTTTTT. Translated, it gives CASQGTANEKLFF. Together with reference TRBV7-9 and TRBJ1-4, the CDR3 gives the full variable domain: DTGVSQNPRHKITKRGQNVTFRCDPISEHNRLYWYRQTLGQGPEFLTYFQNEAQLEKSRLLSDRFSAERPKGSFSTLEIQRTEQGDSAMYLCASQGTANEKLFFGSGTQLSVL.

The chain employs TRBV10-3 and TRBJ2-7; 7 bases align to TRBD1. Per germline, CDR1 ENHRY and CDR2 SYGVKD. Trimming cost V 6 bases and J 2 bases; bases outside gene matches: 10. The CDR3 sequence is 15 residues long. The CDR3 nucleotides are TGTGCCATCAGGACCGGGACAGACCAAACCTACGAGCAGTACTTC. Its protein is CAIRTGTDQTYEQYF.

The CDR3 nucleotides read TGTGCCAGCAGCGGTCGTGGTCAGGGGGCGTACGAGCAGTACTTC. Protein: CASSGRGQGAYEQYF. The chain employs TRBV7-9 and TRBJ2-7; 8 positions agree with TRBD1. The CDR3 has 15 residues. V lost 5 bases, J lost 4 bases, and 10 bases stayed unmatched. From germline, CDR1 is SEHNR and CDR2 FQNEAQ (reference sequence).

This chain uses TRBV4-3 with TRBJ1-1; D gene unclear. Germline values: CDR1 LGHNA, CDR2 YSLEER. V lost 2 bases and J 1 base, leaving 11 bases between the germline ends. This CDR3 comprises 15 residues. The CDR3 here is CASSQKLQANTEAFF. CDR3 coding DNA: TGCGCCAGCAGCCAAAAATTACAAGCGAACACTGAAGCTTTCTTT.

The chain employs TRBV20-1 and TRBJ2-2; D gene unclear. Germline CDR1 is DFQATT and CDR2 is SNEGSKA (reference sequence). V was clipped by 6 bases and J by 2 bases, with 10 bases between them. CDR3 length: 13 amino acids. DNA of the CDR3: TGCAGTGCCCACACCGCTAACACCGGGGAGCTGTTTTTT. Its protein product is CSAHTANTGELFF.

The chain couples TRBV6-6 to TRBJ1-4; no clear D gene. This CDR3 comprises 16 residues. Germline CDR1 and CDR2: MNHNY and SVGAGI (reference sequence). V lost 2 bases and J 0 bases, leaving 10 bases between the germline ends. The CDR3 loop is CASSYLQPATNEKLFF. Here the CDR3 DNA reads TGTGCCAGCAGTTACCTGCAGCCCGCAACTAATGAAAAACTGTTTTTT.

This clonotype turned up a few times. J is TRBJ2-7 and V is TRBV4-1, with 12 nucleotides matching TRBD2. This CDR3 has 16 residues. V lost 1 base, J lost 3 bases, and 4 bases stayed unmatched. Germline CDR1 is MGHRA and CDR2 is YSYEKL. CDR3 sequence reads: CASSQGTSGAFYEQYF. CDR3 nucleotides: TGCGCCAGCAGCCAAGGGACTAGCGGGGCGTTCTACGAGCAGTACTTC.

This clonotype was seen repeatedly, ten times or more. CDR3 bases: TGTGCCAGCAACACGGGCGACACTGAAGCTTTCTTT. Residues: CASNTGDTEAFF. V is TRBV28 and J is TRBJ1-1; D unresolved. V was trimmed by 7 bases and J by 3 bases, leaving 9 bases between them. This CDR3 is 12 amino acids long. Germline CDR1 reads MDHEN; CDR2 reads SYDVKM.

The chain employs TRBV7-9 and TRBJ1-6; D may be TRBD1 (5 bases). Per the germline V gene, CDR1 is SEHNR and CDR2 is FQNEAQ (reference sequence). V lost 6 bases, J lost 7 bases, and 22 bases lay in between. This CDR3 spans 17 amino acids. CDR3 region: CASSFSQTEGWNSPLHF. The CDR3 region has the DNA TGTGCCAGCAGTTTTTCTCAGACAGAGGGGTGGAATTCACCCCTCCACTTT. Using reference TRBV7-9 and TRBJ1-6 for the parts outside the CDR3, the full variable domain is DTGVSQNPRHKITKRGQNVTFRCDPISEHNRLYWYRQTLGQGPEFLTYFQNEAQLEKSRLLSDRFSAERPKGSFSTLEIQRTEQGDSAMYLCASSFSQTEGWNSPLHFGNGTRLTVT.

The CDR3 coding sequence is TGTGTCACTTCAGGGGATTTGGAGACCCAGTACTTC. Translating gives CVTSGDLETQYF. V gene TRBV2 combines with J gene TRBJ2-5, with D possibly matching TRBD1 (6 bases). The CDR3 is made up of 12 amino acids. Per germline, CDR1 SNHLY and CDR2 FYNNEI.

This clonotype has just a few counts. The genes are TRBV7-6 and TRBJ2-2; 10 bases agree with TRBD2. CDR1 and CDR2 from the germline V gene are SGHVS and FNYEAQ. Trimming removed 3 bases from V and 5 bases from J; junction bases left unmatched: 6. This CDR3 is 16 amino acids long. CDR3 coding DNA: TGTGCCAGCAGCTTTAGCGGGGGGCCAGGAACCGGGGAGCTGTTTTTT. Protein sequence: CASSFSGGPGTGELFF.

This clonotype was observed many times. This rearrangement joins TRBV27 to TRBJ2-7; a weak D match, TRBD1 (6 bases). V lost 6 bases and J 2 bases, leaving 11 bases between the germline ends. CDR1 is MNHEY and CDR2 is SMNVEV in the germline V gene (reference sequence). CDR3 length: 13 residues. The CDR3 DNA sequence: TGTGCCAGCAGCTTAGCAGGGGCCTACGAGCAGTACTTC. Translated, it gives CASSLAGAYEQYF.

The chain joins TRBV27 to TRBJ2-5; tentatively, D is TRBD2 (7 bases). The ends were cut back, 8 bases at V and 4 bases at J, with 14 bases in the middle. The CDR3 extends over 13 amino acids. CDR1 is MNHEY, CDR2 SMNVEV, per germline (reference sequence). As DNA, the CDR3 is TGTGCCAGCCTAGGGGGGGTTGGAGAGACCCAGTACTTC. Translating it yields CASLGGVGETQYF.

The rearrangement uses TRBV5-1 and TRBJ1-1, with D possibly TRBD1 on 6 matching bases. V was clipped by 3 bases and J by 0 bases, with 12 bases between them. The germline CDR1 and CDR2 sequences are SGHRS and YFSETQ. This CDR3 spans 15 amino acids. CDR3 in amino acids: CASSSYRDLNTEAFF. Written as DNA, the CDR3 is TGCGCCAGCAGCTCGTACAGGGATCTGAACACTGAAGCTTTCTTT.

A note on this clonotype: Given a much more abundant clone one base away, this may be a read error. J is TRBJ2-5 and V is TRBV7-2; D not certain. Germline-derived CDR1 and CDR2 are SGHTA and FQGNSA. V was cut by 5 bases and J by 2 bases, with 15 bases left in between. The length of the CDR3 is 15 residues. The CDR3 loop reads CASSPRHELQETQYF. The CDR3 nucleotides are TGTGCCAGCAGCCCGAGACACGAGTTACAAGAGACCCAGTACTTC.

This clonotype has just a few counts. The gene calls are TRBV10-3 and TRBJ2-1; TRBD2 matches 7 bases. From germline, CDR1 is ENHRY and CDR2 SYGVKD. V trimming: 2 bases; J trimming: 4 bases; junction bases outside the gene matches: 11. The CDR3 runs to 17 residues. This CDR3 is CAISETTGGAGYNEQFF. Written as DNA, the CDR3 is TGTGCCATCAGTGAGACGACGGGGGGTGCCGGTTACAATGAGCAGTTCTTC.

The CDR3 DNA reads as TGCAGTGCTAGAGAGGACGGCTCCTACGAGCAGTACTTC. Its protein is CSAREDGSYEQYF. The gene calls are TRBV20-1 and TRBJ2-7, with unresolved D. This CDR3 has 13 amino acids. V was cut by 0 bases and J by 0 bases, with 6 bases left in between. Germline V CDR1 and CDR2: DFQATT, SNEGSKA (reference sequence).

The V gene is TRBV3-1, the J gene TRBJ1-2, with D perhaps matching TRBD1 (6 bases). V lost 0 bases to trimming and J lost 14 bases, with 16 bases between them. The CDR3 is 13 amino acids. The V gene's germline CDR1 is LGHDT and CDR2 YNNKEL (reference sequence). The CDR3 nucleotides read TGTGCCAGCAGCCAAGATACAGGGTGGGAAGGTACCTTC. Protein sequence: CASSQDTGWEGTF.

The gene calls are TRBV27 and TRBJ2-3; 11 positions agree with TRBD2. V shed 3 bases, J shed 1 base, and the junction held 3 bases outside the gene matches. Germline V gene lookup returns CDR1 MNHEY and CDR2 SMNVEV (reference sequence). CDR3 length equals 16 residues. The CDR3 loop reads CASSFTTSGGTDTQYF. For the CDR3, the DNA is TGTGCCAGCAGTTTCACGACTAGCGGGGGCACAGATACGCAGTATTTT.

The gene calls are TRBV6-2 or TRBV6-3 and TRBJ2-3; weak D call: TRBD2 (6 bases). The germline V gene has CDR1 MNHEY and CDR2 SVGEGT. The CDR3 has 17 residues. Trimming took 4 bases from V and 14 from J, leaving 31 bases between them. This chain's CDR3 is CASSSFLTVWRDLDLYF. The CDR3 DNA sequence: TGTGCCAGCAGTTCGTTCCTAACCGTATGGCGGGACTTAGACCTGTATTTT.